The rows below give T cell receptor beta chains drawn from one sample of a study of shared clonotypes between healthy human individuals. Produced via immunoSEQ multiplex PCR; TCRdb's table is partial and in-frame only. There are hundreds of thousands of clones in the sample; around four fifths occur only once, and around 2% lies in the top ten. The sample was memory CD4+ T cells sorted from blood. The source of these receptors is a woman aged 30 to 39 in good health. Each CDR3 is given with its conserved first and last residue. The order of the fields is D gene, V gene, J gene, clone size, CDR3 protein, CDR3 DNA. D genes are given only for firm matches. Some rows mark clone size as missing; the rest say once, few, many or name a class of expanded clone.

>TRBD1|TRBV29-1|TRBJ1-5|-
CSVATGGNNQPQHF
TGCAGCGTTGCTACAGGGGGAAACAATCAGCCCCAGCATTTT
>-|TRBV28|TRBJ1-2|-
CASSSPTPDRYGYTF
TGTGCCAGCAGTTCCCCGACTCCGGACAGATATGGCTACACCTTC
>TRBD1|TRBV2|TRBJ1-2|-
CASRDRLANYGYTF
TGTGCCAGCAGGGACAGGTTAGCTAACTATGGCTACACCTTC
>-|TRBV5-1|TRBJ1-3|-
CASSFGGAAGNTIYF
TGCGCCAGCAGCTTCGGGGGCGCCGCTGGAAACACCATATATTTT
>TRBD1|TRBV28|TRBJ2-5|-
CASSSGQGNQETQYF
TGTGCCAGCAGTTCGGGACAGGGGAACCAAGAGACCCAGTACTTC
>-|TRBV5-6|TRBJ1-4|-
CASTASSTENEKLFF
TGTGCCAGCACCGCATCCTCGACGGAAAATGAAAAACTGTTTTTT
>-|TRBV29-1|TRBJ1-4|few
CSVRGGDEKLFF
TGCAGCGTCCGAGGGGGGGATGAAAAACTGTTTTTT
>TRBD1|TRBV19|TRBJ2-1|once
CASSIATGTGGYNEQFF
TGTGCCAGTAGTATCGCAACCGGGACAGGGGGCTACAATGAGCAGTTCTTC
>-|TRBV5-5|TRBJ2-7|few
CASSLVQADQYF
TGTGCCAGCAGCTTGGTCCAAGCTGACCAGTACTTC
>TRBD1|TRBV12-5|TRBJ1-1|many
CASGSEDRAAFF
TGTGCTAGTGGTTCCGAGGACAGGGCGGCTTTCTTT
>TRBD2|TRBV5-1|TRBJ2-7|-
CASSLAGTSGYEQYF
TGCGCCAGCAGCTTGGCCGGGACTAGCGGTTACGAGCAGTACTTC
>-|TRBV14|TRBJ1-2|-
CASSRGLGGYTF
TGTGCCAGCAGCCGGGGGCTTGGTGGCTACACCTTC
>-|TRBV28|TRBJ2-2|-
CASSSRFGELFF
TGTGCCAGCAGTTCGAGGTTTGGGGAGCTGTTTTTT
>-|TRBV30|TRBJ1-3|once
CASFGTLTGNTIYF
TGTGCCTCATTCGGGACGCTTACTGGAAACACCATATATTTT
>-|TRBV18|TRBJ2-3|few
CASSPSVSGTQYF
TGTGCCAGCTCACCATCCGTGTCCGGTACGCAGTATTTT
>-|TRBV5-3|TRBJ2-7|-
CARSYRDCSYEQYF
TGTGCCAGAAGCTATAGGGACTGCTCCTACGAGCAGTACTTC
>-|TRBV27|TRBJ2-7|-
CASSPGLNYEQYF
TGTGCCAGCAGTCCCGGGCTAAACTACGAGCAGTACTTC
>TRBD2|TRBV28|TRBJ2-3|-
CASIISGIPGDTQYF
TGTGCCAGCATAATTAGCGGGATTCCGGGGGATACGCAGTATTTT
>-|TRBV7-2|TRBJ1-5|-
CASSPPDFQPQHF
TGTGCCAGCAGCCCTCCGGATTTTCAGCCCCAGCATTTT
>TRBD2|TRBV15|TRBJ2-7|-
CATRKTGTSGYEQYF
TGTGCCACCAGAAAGACCGGGACTAGCGGCTACGAGCAGTACTTC
>TRBD1|TRBV27|TRBJ2-7|-
CASRNRGYEQYF
TGTGCCAGCAGAAACAGGGGCTACGAGCAGTACTTC
>TRBD1|TRBV10-1|TRBJ2-4|-
CASGDRVAKNIQYF
TGCGCCAGCGGGGACAGGGTAGCCAAAAACATTCAGTACTTC
>-|TRBV19|TRBJ2-1|-
CASSIGDGGGRAGREQFF
TGTGCCAGTAGTATAGGGGACGGGGGCGGACGGGCAGGAAGGGAGCAGTTCTTC
>-|TRBV5-1|TRBJ2-1|once
CASSPDSLGYNEQFF
TGCGCCAGCAGCCCGGACAGTTTGGGGTACAATGAGCAGTTCTTC
>-|TRBV7-9|TRBJ1-5|-
CASSFDGRGNQPQHF
TGTGCCAGCAGCTTCGACGGGAGGGGCAATCAGCCCCAGCATTTT
>-|TRBV2|TRBJ1-5|-
CASRVKSHQPQHF
TGTGCCAGCAGGGTCAAAAGCCATCAGCCCCAGCATTTT
>TRBD2|TRBV9|TRBJ2-1|-
CASSPGLAGELGQFF
TGTGCCAGCAGCCCTGGACTAGCGGGAGAATTGGGGCAGTTCTTC
>-|TRBV29-1|TRBJ2-1|-
CSAKLVVNEQFF
TGCAGCGCCAAGTTGGTAGTGAATGAGCAGTTCTTC
>TRBD1|TRBV6-4|TRBJ1-5|many
CASSAAGGGNQPQHF
TGTGCCAGCAGTGCCGCAGGGGGCGGGAATCAGCCCCAGCATTTT
>-|TRBV28|TRBJ2-3|-
CASSEDSTDTQYF
TGTGCCAGCAGCGAGGACTCCACAGATACGCAGTATTTT
>TRBD1|TRBV5-1|TRBJ2-5|-
CASSSGTGGETQYF
TGCGCCAGCAGCTCCGGGACAGGGGGGGAGACCCAGTACTTC